These 8 T cell receptor beta chains share one sample of origin, sequenced in a study of T cells in Graves' hyperthyroidism and ophthalmopathy (dated by TCRdb to the late 2010s). The library came from multiplex PCR. TCRdb names Illumina HiSeq 2000 as the instrument used. Amplification of TCR beta CDR3 regions was carried out from RNA transcripts. The TCR CDR3 was subjected to a first round of RT-PCR using the HTBI primer set and the Qiagen OneStep RT-PCR kit. The public reads were reanalyzed by TCRdb: fastp trimming at Q25, MiXCR alignment, in-frame beta chains only. One record per CDR3 amino acid sequence lists the most common genes and DNA. Counted in this sample were about 760,000 distinct CDR3 sequences; just over 35% of them appeared once. In total, the top ten clones hold roughly 30% of the sample. The sequenced sample consisted of blood. The source is a woman between 40 and 55 years old with Graves' hyperthyroidism.

The chain combines TRBV6-1 with TRBJ2-2; 8 positions match TRBD1. Looked up from germline, CDR1 is MNHNS and CDR2 is SASEGT. J was trimmed by 7 bases and V by 5 bases; bases with no gene match: 6. CDR3 size: 14 residues. The CDR3 spells CASSKQGVGGELFF. In DNA, the CDR3 is TGTGCCAGCAGTAAACAGGGGGTCGGCGGGGAGCTGTTTTTT.

The chain has TRBV7-9 and TRBJ2-7, with a possible D match to TRBD1 (8 bases). In germline, CDR1 is SEHNR, CDR2 FQNEAQ (reference sequence). The CDR3 is made up of 14 amino acids. Trimming removed 5 bases at V and 4 bases at J, with 15 bases between. The CDR3 sequence: CASSREDRVYEQYF. DNA of the CDR3: TGTGCCAGCAGCCGGGAGGACAGGGTATACGAGCAGTACTTC.

The chain has TRBV4-3 and TRBJ1-4; D gene ambiguous. V shed 2 bases and J shed 7 bases, with 11 bases lying between them. Germline V gene lookup returns CDR1 LGHNA and CDR2 YSLEER. This CDR3 spans 14 amino acids. CDR3 protein: CASSQTPRAEKLFF. The CDR3 DNA sequence: TGCGCCAGCAGCCAAACGCCAAGGGCTGAAAAACTGTTTTTT.

In its sample, this clonotype was seen many times. The chain has TRBV6-4 and TRBJ2-6; either TRBD1 or TRBD2 may fit D (6 bases each). The CDR3 consists of 16 residues. In germline, CDR1 is MRHNA, CDR2 SNTAGT. Trimming left V 0 bases short and J 2 bases short, with 8 bases between. This CDR3 reads CASSDSGGAGANVLTF. Here the CDR3 DNA reads TGTGCCAGCAGTGACTCGGGGGGCGCTGGGGCCAACGTCCTGACTTTC.

This clonotype was counted at least ten times. The chain joins TRBV29-1 to TRBJ2-7; the D is unclear. The CDR3 runs to 12 residues. Trimming removed 7 bases from V and 0 bases from J, with 10 bases in between. Germline V gene data show CDR1 as SQVTM and CDR2 as ANQGSEA. The CDR3 DNA reads as TGCAGCGCTGAGATAGGCTCCTACGAGCAGTACTTC. Protein product: CSAEIGSYEQYF.

The V gene is TRBV7-9, the J gene TRBJ1-2, with TRBD1 identical over 10 bases. The V gene's germline CDR1 is SEHNR and CDR2 FQNEAQ (reference sequence). The J segment lost 6 bases and the V segment lost 5 bases, leaving 6 bases of the junction unmatched. The CDR3 is 14 amino acids. The CDR3 DNA sequence: TGTGCCAGCAGCCACCGGGACAGGGGCGATGGCTACACCTTC. This translates into CASSHRDRGDGYTF. The whole variable domain, remainder taken from reference TRBV7-9 and TRBJ1-2, is DTGVSQNPRHKITKRGQNVTFRCDPISEHNRLYWYRQTLGQGPEFLTYFQNEAQLEKSRLLSDRFSAERPKGSFSTLEIQRTEQGDSAMYLCASSHRDRGDGYTFGSGTRLTVV.

This clonotype was counted a few times. The chain uses TRBV30 and TRBJ2-7; D is possibly TRBD2 (5 bases). In germline, CDR1 is GTSNPN, CDR2 SVGIG (reference sequence). This CDR3 is built from 13 residues. Trimming removed 1 base from V and 9 bases from J, with 16 bases in between. CDR3 sequence reads: CAWSEGGTGPQYF. CDR3 DNA: TGTGCCTGGAGTGAAGGAGGAACCGGACCGCAGTACTTC.

This clonotype was found many times. The chain is built from TRBV2 and TRBJ1-4, with no clear D. Looked up from germline, CDR1 is SNHLY and CDR2 is FYNNEI. The ends were cut back, 4 bases at V and 8 bases at J, with 11 bases in the middle. The CDR3 contains 13 residues. CDR3 nucleotide sequence: TGTGCCAGCAGTGGGGAGGTCGGGGAAAAACTGTTTTTT. Translation gives CASSGEVGEKLFF.